This TCR beta chain was obtained from a study of cytomegalovirus exposure and HLA in healthy donors. V lost 5 bases, J lost 10 bases, and 13 bases stayed unmatched. Germline V gene data show CDR1 as SGHVS and CDR2 as FQNEAQ. The CDR3 is 16 amino acids. PCR amplification relied on 60 Vbeta primers (plus 13 Jbeta primers). Assay: immunoSEQ multiplex PCR; the TCRdb copy retains only in-frame clones and omits some. Seen here are about 73,000 clones, roughly 70% observed once, and the top ten hold 12%. The chain joins TRBV7-8 to TRBJ1-6; 8 nucleotides match TRBD1. Sequencing input: PBMCs. This TCR was sampled from a man in his 70s in good health and CMV-seronegative. CDR3 region: CASSPQGALTESPLHF. The CDR3 coding sequence is TGTGCCAGCAGCCCCCAGGGGGCCCTGACGGAATCACCCCTCCACTTT.